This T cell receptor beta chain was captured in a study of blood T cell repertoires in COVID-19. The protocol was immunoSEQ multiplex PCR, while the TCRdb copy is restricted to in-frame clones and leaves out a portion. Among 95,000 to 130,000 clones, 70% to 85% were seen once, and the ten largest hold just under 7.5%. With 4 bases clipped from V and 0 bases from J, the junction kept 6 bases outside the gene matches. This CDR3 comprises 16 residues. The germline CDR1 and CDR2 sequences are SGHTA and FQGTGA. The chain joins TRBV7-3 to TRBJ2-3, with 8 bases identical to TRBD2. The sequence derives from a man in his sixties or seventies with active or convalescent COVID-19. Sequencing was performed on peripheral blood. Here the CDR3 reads CASSSGLAGSTDTQYF. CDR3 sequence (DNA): TGTGCCAGCAGCTCCGGATTAGCGGGGAGCACAGATACGCAGTATTTT.